The following is a T cell receptor (beta chain) sequence with its context. Its specificity is unknown. The sample belongs to a study of vaccination effects on CD4 cells after COVID-19. Sequencing was preceded by expansion of antigen-specific CD4+ T cells with viral peptide pools in the ViraFEST assay. It was after more than 8 days of culture that CD4+ T cells were isolated. Infection dated between March and December 2020, before the Alpha, Beta and Delta variants reached the United States. CDR1 and CDR2 (germline): SQVTM, ANQGSEA. This CDR3 has 15 amino acids. Trimming took 3 bases from V and 5 from J; bases not matched to a gene: 12. Measured with immunoSEQ multiplex PCR; TCRdb has only the in-frame clones, and not every one. This sample has 42,000 or so clones; roughly 65% occur once, and the top ten carry about 30%.

The source was CD4+ T cells from PBMCs cultured with a peptide pool, collected before COVID-19 vaccination. The receptor was derived from a human donor who had a prior SARS-CoV-2 infection. This sequence joins TRBV29-1 and TRBJ2-7; TRBD1 matches at 8 bases. DNA of the CDR3: TGCAGCGTTGACACACCGGGACAGGAGAGCCACGAGCAGTACTTC. Protein: CSVDTPGQESHEQYF.